The clone carrying this T cell receptor (beta chain) was detected a few times. The data were produced by immunoSEQ multiplex PCR, yet TCRdb's version contains in-frame clones alone and is incomplete. The sample holds tens of thousands of clones, 76% seen once. The CDR3 has 12 amino acids. V gave up 7 bases and J gave up 8 bases; unmatched junction bases: 6. Germline CDR1 SNHLY, CDR2 FYNNEI. The entry originates in a study of memory CD4+ T cells and cytomegalovirus serostatus. The sort gate was single viable CD3+CD4+CD8-CD45RO+ cells for memory CD4+ T cells. V and J are TRBV2 and TRBJ1-1, with 8 nucleotides matching TRBD1. The clonotype originates from an adult in good health and CMV-seropositive. The sample was memory CD4+ T cells from blood. In nucleotides, the CDR3 is TGTGCCAGCATCCACGGACAGGGCGAAGCTTTCTTT. This gives the protein CASIHGQGEAFF.